Listed below are T cell receptor beta chains from one sample, sequenced in a study of blood T cell repertoires in COVID-19. Clones were read by immunoSEQ multiplex PCR, and TCRdb kept only the in-frame ones, dropping some. The data show approximately 210,000 clones, around 80% seen once. Sequenced material: peripheral blood. The receptors shown here come from a woman older than 75 with COVID-19, enrolled during active disease. CDR3s include the opening cysteine and the closing phenylalanine or tryptophan. D genes are given only for firm matches. Size is stated for part of the rows, as once, few or many counts, or as a class when the clone is expanded.

j_call: TRBJ1-1
v_call: TRBV27
clone_size: .
d_call: TRBD1
cdr3_aa: CASSPGGYTEAFF
cdr3_nt: TGTGCCAGCAGTCCAGGGGGGTACACTGAAGCTTTCTTT

j_call: TRBJ1-5
v_call: TRBV6-1
clone_size: .
d_call: .
cdr3_aa: CASSEGGLGNQPQHF
cdr3_nt: TGTGCCAGCAGTGAAGGAGGGTTGGGAAATCAGCCCCAGCATTTT

j_call: TRBJ1-1
v_call: TRBV19
clone_size: .
d_call: .
cdr3_aa: CASSVAGGSTEAFF
cdr3_nt: TGTGCCAGTAGTGTAGCAGGAGGGTCCACTGAAGCTTTCTTT

j_call: TRBJ2-7
v_call: TRBV24-1
clone_size: .
d_call: TRBD1
cdr3_aa: CATSERTGSGYEQYF
cdr3_nt: TGTGCCACCAGTGAGCGGACAGGAAGTGGTTACGAGCAGTACTTC

j_call: TRBJ1-1
v_call: TRBV7-3
clone_size: .
d_call: .
cdr3_aa: CASSTDRYTTEAFF
cdr3_nt: TGTGCCAGCAGCACCGACAGGTATACCACTGAAGCTTTCTTT

j_call: TRBJ2-7
v_call: TRBV19
clone_size: .
d_call: TRBD2
cdr3_aa: CASSSTSGRANEQYF
cdr3_nt: TGTGCCAGTAGTAGTACTAGCGGGAGGGCCAACGAGCAGTACTTC

j_call: TRBJ2-7
v_call: TRBV2
clone_size: .
d_call: TRBD2
cdr3_aa: CASSDPAGANF
cdr3_nt: TGTGCCAGCAGTGATCCAGCGGGGGCAAACTTC

j_call: TRBJ2-1
v_call: TRBV19
clone_size: .
d_call: TRBD2
cdr3_aa: CASWERLAGYNEQFF
cdr3_nt: TGTGCCAGCTGGGAGAGACTAGCTGGCTACAATGAGCAGTTCTTC

j_call: TRBJ2-7
v_call: TRBV5-8
clone_size: .
d_call: .
cdr3_aa: CASSLAGSGKQYF
cdr3_nt: TGTGCCAGCAGCTTGGCCGGGTCCGGTAAGCAGTACTTC

j_call: TRBJ2-1
v_call: TRBV19
clone_size: .
d_call: .
cdr3_aa: CASNVGGRRSSYNEQFF
cdr3_nt: TGTGCCAGTAACGTGGGGGGGCGAAGGAGCTCCTACAATGAGCAGTTCTTC

j_call: TRBJ2-4
v_call: TRBV21-1
clone_size: .
d_call: .
cdr3_aa: CASSKAVGEGLADLAKNIQYF
cdr3_nt: TGTGCCAGCAGCAAAGCCGTGGGGGAGGGACTAGCGGACTTAGCCAAAAACATTCAGTACTTC

j_call: TRBJ1-1
v_call: TRBV6-5
clone_size: .
d_call: .
cdr3_aa: CASRGDRPRGTEAFF
cdr3_nt: TGTGCCAGCAGGGGTGACAGGCCCAGGGGCACTGAAGCTTTCTTT

j_call: TRBJ2-3
v_call: TRBV5-6
clone_size: few
d_call: TRBD2
cdr3_aa: CASSPGLAGGPGTDTQYF
cdr3_nt: TGTGCCAGCAGCCCGGGACTAGCGGGGGGGCCAGGCACAGATACGCAGTATTTT

j_call: TRBJ1-2
v_call: TRBV5-1
clone_size: .
d_call: .
cdr3_aa: CARSTGRDGYTF
cdr3_nt: TGCGCCAGGTCTACAGGGAGGGATGGCTACACCTTC

j_call: TRBJ1-1
v_call: TRBV3-1/TRBV3-2
clone_size: few
d_call: .
cdr3_aa: CASSPIRQSTEAFF
cdr3_nt: TGTGCCAGCAGCCCTATCCGACAGTCCACTGAAGCTTTCTTT

j_call: TRBJ2-1
v_call: TRBV3-1/TRBV3-2
clone_size: .
d_call: .
cdr3_aa: CASSQQGVDNEQFF
cdr3_nt: TGTGCCAGCAGCCAGCAGGGTGTGGACAATGAGCAGTTCTTC